What follows are 15 T cell receptor beta chains derived from one specimen sequenced in a study of blood T cells in healthy people across ages. The authors ran a second PCR of 7 to 11 cycles using a sample-barcoded 5' primer and a J-beta primer mix. TCRdb called the 5' RACE reads again in MiXCR, with one record for every CDR3 protein. The sample lists approximately 680,000 distinct CDR3 sequences; roughly 32% were seen once. Source material: blood. Receptor source: a woman older than 75 in good health.

The V and J genes are TRBV12-5 and TRBJ1-1; TRBD1 might be the D (5 bases). Germline CDR1 LGHNT, CDR2 FRNRAP. The length of the CDR3 is 15 residues. V dropped 4 bases and J dropped 5 bases, with 17 bases sitting between them. DNA for the CDR3: TGTGCTAGTGGTTCCCCCGGGGGGATGGGGACTGAAGCTTTCTTT. Translated, it gives CASGSPGGMGTEAFF.

The CDR3 here is CASSPSGGALETQYF. DNA for the CDR3: TGTGCCAGCTCACCAAGCGGGGGGGCCCTGGAGACCCAGTACTTC. The genes are TRBV18 and TRBJ2-4, with 10 positions matching TRBD2. TRBJ2-5 matches the DNA end more closely, so the J call is doubtful. Per the germline V gene, CDR1 is KGHSH and CDR2 is LQKENI. This CDR3 has 15 residues.

Many counts were recorded for this clonotype. The rearrangement links TRBV12-3 or TRBV12-4 to TRBJ1-1, with a tentative D call TRBD1 (5 bases). The CDR3 loop spans 13 amino acids. Trimming shortened V by 2 bases and J by 7 bases, and 11 bases separated the two germline ends. The CDR3 reads CASSLTGGGEAFF. The CDR3 coding sequence is TGTGCCAGCAGTTTAACGGGGGGGGGTGAAGCTTTCTTT.

The chain couples TRBV7-3 to TRBJ2-1; TRBD1 is a possible D gene (6 bases). The CDR3 sequence is 14 residues long. The germline CDR1 and CDR2 sequences are SGHTA and FQGTGA. The V gene lost 5 bases and the J gene lost 7 bases, with 15 bases spanning the gap. The CDR3 region has the DNA TGTGCCAGCAGCCCCCAACAGGGAGATAATGAGCAGTTCTTC. Translation gives CASSPQQGDNEQFF.

Ten or more counts support this clonotype. V is TRBV24-1 and J is TRBJ2-1; 8 nucleotides line up with TRBD1. There are 14 residues in the CDR3. In germline, CDR1 is KGHDR, CDR2 SFDVKD. The J segment lost 8 bases and the V segment lost 4 bases, leaving 6 bases of the junction unmatched. CDR3 nucleotide sequence: TGTGCCACCAGTGAGCCGGACAGGGCCTATGAGCAGTTCTTC. Its protein product is CATSEPDRAYEQFF.

The chain employs TRBV4-2 and TRBJ2-7, with 7 bases lining up with TRBD2. The CDR3 is 16 residues long. V shed 0 bases, J shed 2 bases, and the junction held 7 bases outside the gene matches. Germline loops: CDR1 LGHNA, CDR2 YNFKEQ. The CDR3 DNA is TGTGCCAGCAGCCAAGATCGCCTAGCGGAAACCTACGAGCAGTACTTC. Protein sequence: CASSQDRLAETYEQYF.

The genes are TRBV28 and TRBJ1-2; D is unclear. Germline V gene sequence: CDR1 MDHEN, CDR2 SYDVKM. The ends were cut back, 5 bases at V and 4 bases at J, with 23 bases in the middle. The CDR3 sequence is 17 residues long. This chain's CDR3 is CASSAPSGSRTFYGYTF. The CDR3 DNA sequence: TGTGCCAGCAGTGCCCCGTCGGGGAGCCGAACCTTCTATGGCTACACCTTC.

The CDR3 loop reads CASSYETLAGGGNIQYF. CDR3 DNA sequence: TGTGCCAGCAGTTACGAGACACTAGCGGGGGGGGGAAACATTCAGTACTTC. The chain has TRBV6-2 or TRBV6-3 and TRBJ2-4, with TRBD2 matching 13 bases. This CDR3 region has 17 residues. The V gene's germline CDR1 is MNHEY and CDR2 SVGEGT. V gave up 2 bases and J gave up 6 bases; unmatched junction bases: 7.

Ten or more counts support this clonotype. The chain employs TRBV12-3 or TRBV12-4 and TRBJ2-1; D perhaps matches TRBD2 (6 bases). V was pared by 6 bases and J by 7 bases, with 13 bases between. The CDR3 covers 13 residues. This CDR3 is CASSPTGANEQFF. DNA for the CDR3: TGTGCCAGCAGCCCTACGGGAGCGAATGAGCAGTTCTTC.

This clonotype was found many times. The V and J genes are TRBV20-1 and TRBJ2-3; TRBD2 matches at 9 bases. J was trimmed by 2 bases and V by 3 bases; bases with no gene match: 9. The CDR3 runs to 16 residues. Germline CDR1 reads DFQATT; CDR2 reads SNEGSKA (reference sequence). The CDR3 DNA is TGCAGTGCTAGCCCCCCTAGCGGGGAGTACACAGATACGCAGTATTTT. Encoded protein: CSASPPSGEYTDTQYF.

This clonotype has only a few counts. A much bigger clone sits one base away, suggesting this may be a read error. The chain recombines TRBV5-1 with TRBJ2-5, with D possibly being TRBD1 (6 bases). This CDR3 is 14 amino acids long. Germline lookup yields CDR1 SGHRS and CDR2 YFSETQ. V lost 4 bases to trimming and J lost 1 base, with 11 bases between them. The CDR3 region is CASSGQLSQETQYF. Here the CDR3 DNA reads TGCGCCAGCAGCGGACAGTTGTCCCAAGAGACCCAGTACTTC. The full variable domain, completed using reference TRBV5-1 and TRBJ2-5, is KAGVTQTPRYLIKTRGQQVTLSCSPISGHRSVSWYQQTPGQGLQFLFEYFSETQRNKGNFPGRFSGRQFSNSRSEMNVSTLELGDSALYLCASSGQLSQETQYFGPGTRLLVL.

As concerns this clonotype: With a much larger clone just one base away, this may be a read error. The rearrangement joins TRBV12-3 or TRBV12-4 to TRBJ1-5; D perhaps matches TRBD1 (5 bases). The V end was cut by 6 bases, the J end by 1 base, with 13 bases between. This CDR3 comprises 15 residues. Here the CDR3 DNA reads TGTGCCAGCAGCCGGGACGGAGAGAGCAATCAGCCCCAGCATTTT. Its translation: CASSRDGESNQPQHF.

This clonotype was detected many times. V and J are TRBV7-2 and TRBJ2-3; weak D call: TRBD2 (5 bases). Germline CDR1 and CDR2: SGHTA and FQGNSA. The CDR3 loop spans 13 amino acids. Trimming left V 1 base short and J 6 bases short, with 8 bases between. The DNA of the CDR3 is TGTGCCAGCAGCTTAGTACGGGGTGATACGCAGTATTTT. Its translation is CASSLVRGDTQYF.

This clonotype was seen repeatedly, ten times or more. The chain uses TRBV5-1 and TRBJ1-1; weak D call: TRBD1 (5 bases). Germline-derived CDR1 and CDR2 are SGHRS and YFSETQ. Trimming removed 4 bases at V and 0 bases at J, with 13 bases between. The CDR3 totals 15 residues. The CDR3 bases are TGCGCCAGCAGCGCCAACGGGGGTTTGAACACTGAAGCTTTCTTT. Its protein product is CASSANGGLNTEAFF.

This clonotype occurred once. A much larger clone differs by one base, so this may be a read error. J is TRBJ2-3 and V is TRBV7-3; 11 bases are a match to TRBD1. In germline, CDR1 is SGHTA, CDR2 FQGTGA. This CDR3 is built from 16 residues. The CDR3 DNA sequence: TGTGCCGGCAGCTTCCGGACAGGGGGCCGCACAGATACGCAGTATTTT. This encodes CAGSFRTGGRTDTQYF.